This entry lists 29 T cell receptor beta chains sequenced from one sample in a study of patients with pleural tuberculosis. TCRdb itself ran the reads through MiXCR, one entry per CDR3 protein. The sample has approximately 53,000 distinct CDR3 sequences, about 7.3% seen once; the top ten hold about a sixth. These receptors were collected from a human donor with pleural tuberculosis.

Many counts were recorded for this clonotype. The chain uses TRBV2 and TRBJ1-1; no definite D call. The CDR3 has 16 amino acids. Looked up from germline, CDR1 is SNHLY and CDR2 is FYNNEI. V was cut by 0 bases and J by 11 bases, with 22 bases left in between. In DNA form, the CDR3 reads TGTGCCAGCAGTGAAGCTAGACCGAGACGGTACAGTGGCGCTTTCTTT. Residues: CASSEARPRRYSGAFF.

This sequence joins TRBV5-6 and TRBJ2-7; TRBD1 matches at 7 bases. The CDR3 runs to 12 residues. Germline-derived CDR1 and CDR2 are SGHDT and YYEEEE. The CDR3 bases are TGTGTCAGCAGCTTGGGGACAGACGTGCAGTACGTC. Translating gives CVSSLGTDVQYV.

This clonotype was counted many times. CDR3 sequence: CASSPEVGSPQHF. The CDR3 nucleotides read TGTGCCAGCTCACCAGAGGTAGGGTCGCCCCAGCATTTT. V gene TRBV18 combines with J gene TRBJ1-5; no reliable D call. Between the trimmed V and J ends, which lost 2 bases and 9 bases, there was a span of 11 bases. Germline CDR1 and CDR2: KGHSH and LQKENI. The CDR3 sequence is 13 residues long.

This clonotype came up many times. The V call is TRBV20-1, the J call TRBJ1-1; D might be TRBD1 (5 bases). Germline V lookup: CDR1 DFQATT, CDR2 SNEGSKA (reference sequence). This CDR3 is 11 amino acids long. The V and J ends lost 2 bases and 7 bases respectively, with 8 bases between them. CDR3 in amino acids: CSARTGIEAFF. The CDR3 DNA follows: TGCAGTGCTAGAACAGGAATTGAAGCTTTCTTT.

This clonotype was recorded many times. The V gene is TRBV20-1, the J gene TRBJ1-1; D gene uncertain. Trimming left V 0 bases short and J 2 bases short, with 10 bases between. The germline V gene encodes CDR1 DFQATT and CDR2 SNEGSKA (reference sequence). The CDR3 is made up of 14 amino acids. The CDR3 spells CSARDQSANTEAFF. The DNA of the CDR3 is TGCAGTGCTAGAGATCAATCCGCCAACACTGAAGCTTTCTTT.

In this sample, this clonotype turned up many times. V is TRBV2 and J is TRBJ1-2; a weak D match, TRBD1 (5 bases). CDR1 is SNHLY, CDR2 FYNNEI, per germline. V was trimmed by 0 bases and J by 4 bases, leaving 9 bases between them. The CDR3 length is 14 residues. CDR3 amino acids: CASSEALGTYGYTF. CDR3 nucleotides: TGTGCCAGCAGTGAAGCTCTGGGGACCTATGGCTACACCTTC.

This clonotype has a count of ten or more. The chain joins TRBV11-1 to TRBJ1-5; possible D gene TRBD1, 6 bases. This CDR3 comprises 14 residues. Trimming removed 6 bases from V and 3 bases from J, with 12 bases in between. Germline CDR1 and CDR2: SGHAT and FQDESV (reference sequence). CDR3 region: CASRSDSSNQPQHF. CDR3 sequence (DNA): TGTGCCAGCAGGTCGGACAGCTCCAATCAGCCCCAGCATTTT.

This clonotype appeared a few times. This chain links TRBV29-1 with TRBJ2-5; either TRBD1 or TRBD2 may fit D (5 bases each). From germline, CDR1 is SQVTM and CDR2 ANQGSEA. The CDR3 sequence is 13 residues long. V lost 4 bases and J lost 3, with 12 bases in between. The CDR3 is CSVGGPPEETQYF. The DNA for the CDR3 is TGCAGCGTTGGGGGACCACCAGAAGAGACCCAGTACTTC.

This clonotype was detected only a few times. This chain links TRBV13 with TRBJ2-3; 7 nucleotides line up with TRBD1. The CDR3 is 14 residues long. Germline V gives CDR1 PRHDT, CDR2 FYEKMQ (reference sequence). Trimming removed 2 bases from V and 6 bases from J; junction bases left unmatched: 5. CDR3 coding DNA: TGTGCCAGCAGCTTAAACAGGGGACACGATACGCAGTATTTT. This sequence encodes CASSLNRGHDTQYF. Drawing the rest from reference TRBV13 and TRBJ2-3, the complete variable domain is AAGVIQSPRHLIKEKRETATLKCYPIPRHDTVYWYQQGPGQDPQFLISFYEKMQSDKGSIPDRFSAQQFSDYHSELNMSSLELGDSALYFCASSLNRGHDTQYFGPGTRLTVL.

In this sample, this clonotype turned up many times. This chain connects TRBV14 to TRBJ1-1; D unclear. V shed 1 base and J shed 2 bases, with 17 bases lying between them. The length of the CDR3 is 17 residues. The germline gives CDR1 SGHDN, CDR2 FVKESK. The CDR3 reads CASSQGLEASLNTEAFF. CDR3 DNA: TGTGCCAGCAGCCAAGGATTGGAAGCTTCCCTAAACACTGAAGCTTTCTTT.

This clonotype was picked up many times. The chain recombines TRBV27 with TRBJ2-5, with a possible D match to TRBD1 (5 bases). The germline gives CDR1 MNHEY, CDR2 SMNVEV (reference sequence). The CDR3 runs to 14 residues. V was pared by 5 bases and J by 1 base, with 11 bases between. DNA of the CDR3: TGTGCCAGCAGTCCCCGACAGCTCCAAGAGACCCAGTACTTC. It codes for CASSPRQLQETQYF.

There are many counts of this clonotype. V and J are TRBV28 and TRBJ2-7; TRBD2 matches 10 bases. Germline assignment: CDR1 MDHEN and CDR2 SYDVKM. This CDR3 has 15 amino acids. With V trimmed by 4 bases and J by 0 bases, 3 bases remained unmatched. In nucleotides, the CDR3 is TGTGCCAGCAGTTCAAGCGGGAGGGCCTCCTACGAGCAGTACTTC. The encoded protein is CASSSSGRASYEQYF.

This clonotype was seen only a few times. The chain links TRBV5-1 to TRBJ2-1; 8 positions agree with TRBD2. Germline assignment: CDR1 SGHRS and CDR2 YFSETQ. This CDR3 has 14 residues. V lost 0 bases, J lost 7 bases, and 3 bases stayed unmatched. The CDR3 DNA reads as TGCGCCAGCAGCTTGGTTAGCGGGGAAAATGAGCAGTTCTTC. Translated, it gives CASSLVSGENEQFF.

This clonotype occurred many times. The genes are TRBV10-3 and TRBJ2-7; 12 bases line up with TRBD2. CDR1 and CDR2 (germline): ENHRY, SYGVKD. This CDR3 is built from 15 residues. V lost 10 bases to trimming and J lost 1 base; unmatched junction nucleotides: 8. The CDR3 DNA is TGTGCCACCTATGAACTAGCGGGAGGATCCTACGAGCAGTACTTC. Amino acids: CATYELAGGSYEQYF.

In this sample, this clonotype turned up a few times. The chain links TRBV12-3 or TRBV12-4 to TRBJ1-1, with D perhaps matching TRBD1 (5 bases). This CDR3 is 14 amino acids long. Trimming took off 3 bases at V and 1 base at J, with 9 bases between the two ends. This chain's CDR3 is CASSFDSSNTEAFF. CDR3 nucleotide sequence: TGTGCCAGCAGTTTCGACAGTTCGAACACTGAAGCTTTCTTT.

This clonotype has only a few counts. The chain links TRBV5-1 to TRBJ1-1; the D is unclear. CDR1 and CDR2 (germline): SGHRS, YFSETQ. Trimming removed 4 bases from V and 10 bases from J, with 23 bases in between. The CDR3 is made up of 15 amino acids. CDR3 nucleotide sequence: TGCGCCAGCAGCCCGGGAGTTAACAGCGGGGTAGGAGCTTTCTTT. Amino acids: CASSPGVNSGVGAFF.

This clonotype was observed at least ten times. The CDR3 loop reads CASSRRIKRETQYF. The CDR3 DNA sequence: TGTGCCAGCAGCAGACGGATTAAGCGGGAGACCCAGTACTTC. This chain uses TRBV28 with TRBJ2-5; maybe TRBD2 (5 bases). Germline CDR1 MDHEN, CDR2 SYDVKM. Trimming shortened V by 6 bases and J by 5 bases, and 16 bases separated the two germline ends. The CDR3 extends over 14 amino acids. The full variable domain, rest sourced from reference TRBV28 and TRBJ2-5, is DVKVTQSSRYLVKRTGEKVFLECVQDMDHENMFWYRQDPGLGLRLIYFSYDVKMKEKGDIPEGYSVSREKKERFSLILESASTNQTSMYLCASSRRIKRETQYFGPGTRLLVL.

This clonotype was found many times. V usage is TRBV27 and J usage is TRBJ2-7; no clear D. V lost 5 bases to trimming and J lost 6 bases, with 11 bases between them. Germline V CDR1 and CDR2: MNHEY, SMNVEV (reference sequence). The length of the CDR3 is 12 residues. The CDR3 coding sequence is TGTGCCAGCAGTCCCCGCATCGCCGAGCAGTACTTC. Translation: CASSPRIAEQYF.

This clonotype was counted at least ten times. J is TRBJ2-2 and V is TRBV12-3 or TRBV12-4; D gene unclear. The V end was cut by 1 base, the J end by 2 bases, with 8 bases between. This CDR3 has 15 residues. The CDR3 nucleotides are TGTGCCAGCAGTTTAGTGGCAGCTAACACCGGGGAGCTGTTTTTT. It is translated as CASSLVAANTGELFF.

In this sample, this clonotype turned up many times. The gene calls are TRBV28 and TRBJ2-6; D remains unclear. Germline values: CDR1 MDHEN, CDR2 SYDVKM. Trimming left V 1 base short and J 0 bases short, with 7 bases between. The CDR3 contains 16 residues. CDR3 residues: CASSLLGSSGANVLTF. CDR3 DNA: TGTGCCAGCAGTTTATTGGGTTCCTCTGGGGCCAACGTCCTGACTTTC.

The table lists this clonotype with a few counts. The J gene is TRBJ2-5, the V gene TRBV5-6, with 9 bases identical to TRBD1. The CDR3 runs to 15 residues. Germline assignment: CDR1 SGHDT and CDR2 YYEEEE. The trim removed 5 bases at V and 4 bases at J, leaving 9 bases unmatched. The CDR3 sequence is CASRSIYRGRETQYF. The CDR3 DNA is TGTGCCAGCAGATCAATATACAGGGGGCGAGAGACCCAGTACTTC. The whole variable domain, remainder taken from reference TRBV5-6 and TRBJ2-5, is DAGVTQSPTHLIKTRGQQVTLRCSPKSGHDTVSWYQQALGQGPQFIFQYYEEEERQRGNFPDRFSGHQFPNYSSELNVNALLLGDSALYLCASRSIYRGRETQYFGPGTRLLVL.

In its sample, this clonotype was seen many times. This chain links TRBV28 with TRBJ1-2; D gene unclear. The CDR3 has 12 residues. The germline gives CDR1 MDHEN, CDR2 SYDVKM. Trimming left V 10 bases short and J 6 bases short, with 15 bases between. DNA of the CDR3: TGTGCCACCAGAGTAATAGGGAATGGCTACACCTTC. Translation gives CATRVIGNGYTF.

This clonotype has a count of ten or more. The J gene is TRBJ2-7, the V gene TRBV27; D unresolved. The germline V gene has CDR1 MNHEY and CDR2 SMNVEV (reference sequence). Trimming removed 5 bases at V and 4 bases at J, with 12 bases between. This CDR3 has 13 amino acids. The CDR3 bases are TGTGCCAGCAGTCCCCCGGCTGCGTACGAGCAGTACTTC. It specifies CASSPPAAYEQYF.

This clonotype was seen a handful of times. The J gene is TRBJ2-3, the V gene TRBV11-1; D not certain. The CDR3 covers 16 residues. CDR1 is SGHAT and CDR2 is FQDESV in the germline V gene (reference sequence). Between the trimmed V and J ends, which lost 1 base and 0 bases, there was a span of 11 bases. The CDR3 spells CASSLGGPVSTDTQYF. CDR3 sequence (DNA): TGTGCCAGCAGCTTAGGCGGACCCGTCAGCACAGATACGCAGTATTTT.

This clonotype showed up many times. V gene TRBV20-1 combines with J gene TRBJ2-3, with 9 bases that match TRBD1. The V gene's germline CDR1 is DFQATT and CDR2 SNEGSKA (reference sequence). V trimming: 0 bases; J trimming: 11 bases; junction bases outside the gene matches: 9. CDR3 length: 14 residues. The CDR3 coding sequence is TGCAGTGCTAGAGATAGGGACAGGGACTCCCAGCAGTATTTT. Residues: CSARDRDRDSQQYF.

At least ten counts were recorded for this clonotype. The CDR3 bases are TGTGCCAGCAGCTTAGACCCACCCGCTGTCAGCGAGCAGTACTTC. It is translated as CASSLDPPAVSEQYF. This rearrangement joins TRBV11-2 to TRBJ2-7; no firm D call. Germline V gene data show CDR1 as SGHAT and CDR2 as FQNNGV. This CDR3 region has 15 residues. Deletions cut 0 bases from V and 6 bases from J, with 15 bases between. Complete variable domain (other parts from reference TRBV11-2 and TRBJ2-7): EAGVAQSPRYKIIEKRQSVAFWCNPISGHATLYWYQQILGQGPKLLIQFQNNGVVDDSQLPKDRFSAERLKGVDSTLKIQPAKLEDSAVYLCASSLDPPAVSEQYFGPGTRLTVT.

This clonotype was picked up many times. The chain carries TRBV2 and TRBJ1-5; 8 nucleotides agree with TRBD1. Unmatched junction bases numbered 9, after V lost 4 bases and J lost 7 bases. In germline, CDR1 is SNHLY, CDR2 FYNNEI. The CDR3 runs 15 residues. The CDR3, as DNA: TGTGCCAGCAGTGCTGAGACAGGGGATATACAGCCCCAGCATTTT. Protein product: CASSAETGDIQPQHF.

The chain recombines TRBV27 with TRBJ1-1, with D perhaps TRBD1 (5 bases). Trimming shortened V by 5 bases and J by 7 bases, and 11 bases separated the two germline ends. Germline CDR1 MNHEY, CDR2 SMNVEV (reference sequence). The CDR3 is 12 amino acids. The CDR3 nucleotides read TGTGCCAGCAGTCCGCTTGACAGTGAAGCTTTCTTT. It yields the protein CASSPLDSEAFF.

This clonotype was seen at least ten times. Here the CDR3 reads CASSYLGGWGNTIYF. CDR3 in DNA: TGTGCCAGCAGTTACCTGGGGGGCTGGGGAAACACCATATATTTT. J is TRBJ1-3 and V is TRBV6-2 or TRBV6-3; possible D gene TRBD1, 6 bases. The CDR3 has 15 residues. The germline V gene encodes CDR1 MNHEY and CDR2 SVGEGT. V lost 2 bases to trimming and J lost 4 bases, with 12 bases between them.